The rows below give T cell receptor beta chains drawn from one sample of a study of T cells in Graves' hyperthyroidism and ophthalmopathy. A single record per CDR3 protein comes from TCRdb applying MiXCR to the multiplex PCR reads. The sample gives about 52,000 distinct CDR3 sequences, approximately 48% of which show up once; about a tenth is in the top ten. Sample: blood. Receptors were obtained from a woman aged 50 to 60 with Graves' ophthalmopathy. Each CDR3 is given with its conserved first and last residue. The order of the fields is J gene, V gene, D gene, clone size, CDR3 protein, CDR3 DNA. A D gene is named only where the DNA matches it firmly. Clone size appears in some rows only: once, few, many, or a class for an expanded clone.

>TRBJ1-5|TRBV19|TRBD1|NA
CASAGTGYNQPQHF
TGTGCCAGTGCAGGGACAGGGTACAATCAGCCCCAGCATTTT
>TRBJ2-3|TRBV7-9|NA|NA
CASSSSPGEDTQYF
TGTGCCAGCAGCTCCTCCCCAGGGGAAGATACGCAGTATTTT
>TRBJ2-1|TRBV24-1|TRBD1|many
CATSPGVQGVYNEQFF
TGTGCCACCAGCCCAGGGGTTCAGGGGGTCTACAATGAGCAGTTCTTC
>TRBJ1-1|TRBV12-3/TRBV12-4|NA|many
CASREGRLNTEAFF
TGTGCCAGCAGGGAGGGACGGTTGAACACTGAAGCTTTCTTT
>TRBJ2-7|TRBV6-6|NA|many
CASTPNREIGQYF
TGTGCCAGCACCCCGAACAGGGAAATCGGGCAGTACTTC
>TRBJ2-1|TRBV5-6|TRBD2|NA
CASSLDRTSGGADTQFF
TGTGCCAGCAGCTTGGATCGGACTAGCGGGGGCGCAGATACGCAGTTCTTC
>TRBJ2-3|TRBV9|NA|many
CASSPRGGDTDTQYF
TGTGCCAGCAGCCCAAGGGGGGGCGACACAGATACGCAGTATTTT
>TRBJ2-1|TRBV25-1|TRBD2|NA
CASMERGFNEQFF
TGTGCCAGCATGGAGCGGGGGTTTAATGAGCAGTTCTTC
>TRBJ1-1|TRBV5-1|TRBD1|NA
CVSRSPGGEEAFF
TGCGTCAGCAGATCTCCAGGGGGGGAAGAAGCTTTCTTT
>TRBJ2-7|TRBV3-1|NA|many
CASSRSWTEQYF
TGTGCCAGCAGCCGATCCTGGACTGAGCAGTACTTC
>TRBJ2-1|TRBV7-2|NA|NA
CASSTELLNGQFF
TGTGCCAGCAGCACGGAACTGTTAAATGGGCAGTTCTTC
>TRBJ2-2|TRBV5-1|NA|many
CASSAQDTGELFF
TGCGCCAGCAGCGCCCAGGACACCGGGGAGCTGTTTTTT
>TRBJ1-2|TRBV15|NA|medium-sized
CATSRGQGLGYTF
TGTGCCACCAGCAGAGGCCAGGGACTTGGCTACACCTTC
>TRBJ2-5|TRBV2|NA|NA
CASGLTAAWTQYF
TGTGCCAGCGGTTTGACGGCAGCTTGGACCCAGTACTTC
>TRBJ1-4|TRBV6-5|NA|many
CASSYRGGSEKLFF
TGTGCCAGCAGTTACAGGGGCGGGAGTGAAAAACTGTTTTTT
>TRBJ1-2|TRBV6-5|NA|many
CASSRGFTRGYTF
TGTGCCAGCAGTCGTGGATTCACCAGGGGCTACACCTTC
>TRBJ1-2|TRBV19|NA|NA
CASSQADGPYGYTF
TGTGCCAGTAGTCAGGCAGACGGGCCCTATGGCTACACCTTC
>TRBJ1-5|TRBV6-5|NA|many
CASSGAGSQPQHF
TGTGCCAGCAGTGGGGCAGGGAGTCAGCCCCAGCATTTT
>TRBJ2-3|TRBV10-3|TRBD1|many
CAISPRQGALLDTQYF
TGTGCCATCAGTCCACGACAGGGGGCGCTTTTAGATACGCAGTATTTT
>TRBJ1-2|TRBV6-2/TRBV6-3|NA|many
CASETRRNYGYTF
TGTGCCAGCGAGACCCGCCGGAACTATGGCTACACCTTC
>TRBJ2-3|TRBV7-9|TRBD2|NA
CASSLGELAPSTDTRYF
TGTGCCAGCAGCTTAGGAGAACTAGCGCCTAGCACAGATACGCGGTACTTT
>TRBJ2-5|TRBV20-1|NA|NA
CSARGWARQEAQYF
TGCAGTGCTAGAGGCTGGGCCCGCCAAGAGGCCCAGTACTTC
>TRBJ2-7|TRBV24-1|TRBD1|NA
CATSDPGQGAYEQYF
TGTGCCACCAGTGACCCGGGACAGGGGGCCTACGAGCAGTACTTC
>TRBJ2-3|TRBV5-1|TRBD2|many
CASHRGTSGGAGLLDTQYF
TGCGCCAGTCACCGGGGGACTAGCGGGGGGGCTGGACTTTTAGATACGCAGTATTTT
>TRBJ2-2|TRBV19|TRBD2|many
CASSRRGAPNTGELFF
TGTGCCAGTAGTAGGCGGGGGGCCCCTAACACCGGGGAGCTGTTTTTT
>TRBJ2-1|TRBV4-1|TRBD2|few
CASSPRGASGRGEQFF
TGCGCCAGCAGTCCACGTGGGGCTAGCGGGAGAGGTGAGCAGTTCTTC
>TRBJ1-4|TRBV9|NA|NA
CASSVDRGGPSNEKLFF
TGTGCCAGCAGCGTAGATAGGGGAGGGCCATCTAATGAAAAACTGTTTTTT
>TRBJ2-5|TRBV2|TRBD2|many
CASRATSGGGQTQYF
TGTGCCAGCAGGGCGACTAGCGGGGGGGGGCAGACCCAGTACTTC
>TRBJ2-3|TRBV28|NA|many
CASSGESTDTQYF
TGTGCCAGCAGCGGGGAGAGCACAGATACGCAGTATTTT
>TRBJ1-2|TRBV3-1|TRBD1|many
CASSHADRVYGYTF
TGTGCCAGCAGCCACGCAGACAGGGTATATGGCTACACCTTC
>TRBJ1-1|TRBV4-2|NA|few
CASSQESRGAEAFF
TGTGCCAGCAGCCAAGAGTCAAGGGGGGCTGAAGCTTTCTTT
>TRBJ2-3|TRBV24-1|NA|once
CATSDYGSTEAGDNEQYF
TGTGCCACCAGTGATTATGGCTCAACGGAGGCTGGGGACAATGAGCAGTATTTT
>TRBJ1-6|TRBV12-3/TRBV12-4|NA|NA
CASRLGVSPLHF
TGTGCCAGCAGATTGGGGGTTTCACCCCTCCACTTT
>TRBJ1-5|TRBV2|NA|NA
CASTAYSGNQPQHF
TGTGCCAGCACCGCATACTCTGGAAATCAGCCCCAGCATTTT
>TRBJ2-3|TRBV15|TRBD1|medium-sized
CATSNDRGSDTQYF
TGTGCCACCAGCAACGACAGGGGTAGTGATACGCAGTATTTT
>TRBJ2-5|TRBV2|TRBD2|many
CASRGRTSTQETRYF
TGTGCCAGCAGGGGACGGACTAGCACCCAAGAGACCCGGTACTTC
>TRBJ2-3|TRBV12-3/TRBV12-4|NA|few
CASSSGGDTQYF
TGTGCCAGCAGTTCCGGGGGAGATACGCAGTATTTT
>TRBJ1-4|TRBV20-1|TRBD1|many
CSALPSTGIATNEKLFF
TGCAGTGCTCTCCCTTCGACAGGGATTGCAACTAATGAAAAACTGTTTTTT
>TRBJ2-2|TRBV9|NA|many
CASSVVSSSGELFF
TGTGCCAGCAGCGTAGTTTCTAGTTCCGGGGAGCTGTTTTTT
>TRBJ1-3|TRBV29-1|TRBD1|NA
CSVQTGANYGYTIYF
TGCAGCGTGCAGACAGGGGCTAACTATGGCTACACCATATATTTT
>TRBJ2-3|TRBV20-1|TRBD1|NA
CSAYRDSSTDTQYF
TGCAGTGCGTACCGGGACAGCAGCACTGATACGCAGTATTTT
>TRBJ1-1|TRBV20-1|NA|many
CSVQQAANTEAFF
TGCAGTGTGCAACAGGCTGCGAACACTGAAGCTTTCTTT
>TRBJ2-1|TRBV7-9|TRBD1|many
CASSLWGTDRGYNEQFF
TGTGCCAGCAGCTTATGGGGTACGGACAGGGGCTACAATGAGCAGTTCTTC
>TRBJ2-7|TRBV2|TRBD2|NA
CASMERGRAYEQYF
TGTGCCAGCATGGAGCGGGGGCGCGCCTACGAGCAGTACTTC
>TRBJ1-1|TRBV20-1|NA|many
CSATQGSDTEAFF
TGCAGTGCGACACAGGGTTCAGACACTGAAGCTTTCTTT
>TRBJ2-7|TRBV10-2|TRBD1|medium-sized
CASRKDRGASYEQYF
TGCGCCAGCAGGAAGGACAGGGGTGCCTCCTACGAGCAGTACTTC